The clone carrying this T cell receptor (delta chain) was detected only a few times. What it binds is unknown. Given a far larger clone just one base away, this is likely a sequencing read error. This sample includes further DNA sequences coding for the same CDR3. These data originate in a study of DNA immune sequencing with unique molecular identifiers. In the study overall: Buffy-coat γδ T cells, enriched immunomagnetically, supplied the sequenced genomic DNA. Fluorescence-activated cell sorting enriched γδ T cells from PBMC. Study findings and constraints: Several healthy donors had highly oligoclonal TRD repertoires dominated by top 5 clonotypes. The most frequent TRD pairing among healthy donor clonotypes was TRDV2-TRDJ1.

A 32-plex genomic DNA assay used primers for all 8 TRDV and 4 TRDJ genes. Adapter PCR followed approximately 3 barcoding PCR cycles that attached a 12-nucleotide UMI. TCRdb reanalyzed the multiplex PCR reads using CATT. The sample has 1,500 to 2,000 delta-chain clones, around an eighth seen once. With 5 bases removed from V and 4 bases from J, the gap between germline ends came to 19 bases. The length of the CDR3 is 15 residues. Germline-derived CDR1 and CDR2 are GEAIGNYY and EKD. J is TRDJ1 and V is TRDV2; D is perhaps TRDD3 (6 bases). The source of this sequence is a human donor in good health. Sequences were obtained from gamma-delta T cells enriched from blood buffy coat, or unenriched PBMCs (not recorded which). CDR3 sequence reads: CACAPLLGDRDKLIF. The CDR3, as DNA: TGTGCCTGTGCCCCCCTACTAGGGGATCGCGATAAACTCATCTTT.